Sequencing of this TCR beta chain was carried out in a study of cytomegalovirus exposure and HLA in healthy donors. The study's findings and limits: In a later analysis, TCR association rates varied by HLA locus: DRB1 most, HLA-C fewest. Some TCR beta chains (roughly 150 of them) were listed as cytomegalovirus-associated. The authors judged a highly shared variant cluster likely a sequencing artifact.

Germline V gene lookup returns CDR1 SGDLS and CDR2 YYNGEE. This CDR3 region has 15 residues. The trim removed 3 bases at V and 5 bases at J, leaving 7 bases unmatched. The PCR contained 60 Vbeta and 13 Jbeta primers. Repertoires were generated with immunoSEQ multiplex PCR, while TCRdb's copy carries only in-frame clones and drops some. The sample data list about 100,000 clones. Remarks on this clone: Its antigen remains unknown.

This sequence originates from a girl aged 10-17 years in good health and CMV-seropositive. The chain uses TRBV9 and TRBJ2-2; TRBD1 matches 7 bases. Sequencing was done on a sample of PBMCs. The CDR3 loop is CASSGHRGWTGELFF. Here the CDR3 DNA reads TGTGCCAGCAGCGGGCACAGGGGTTGGACCGGGGAGCTGTTTTTT. Variable domain in full (rest from reference TRBV9 and TRBJ2-2): DSGVTQTPKHLITATGQRVTLRCSPRSGDLSVYWYQQSLDQGLQFLIQYYNGEERAKGNILERFSAQQFPDLHSELNLSSLELGDSALYFCASSGHRGWTGELFFGEGSRLTVL.